The 5 T cell receptor beta chains below all came from one sample that was sequenced in a study of blood T cell repertoires in COVID-19. Measured with immunoSEQ multiplex PCR; TCRdb has only the in-frame clones, and not every one. The table lists 150,000 to 200,000 clones, 70% to 85% of them singletons, with roughly 9.2% in the top ten. Sequencing was carried out using peripheral blood. The receptors here all came from a woman at least 80 years old with acute or convalescent COVID-19.

The V gene is TRBV6-5, the J gene TRBJ2-3; TRBD1 is a possible D gene (6 bases). The V end lost 0 bases, the J end lost 5 bases, and 12 bases lay between the germline ends. The CDR3 consists of 15 residues. CDR1 and CDR2 from the germline V gene are MNHEY and SVGAGI. The CDR3 loop reads CASSYSAGAGDTQYF. The CDR3 DNA is TGTGCCAGCAGTTACTCGGCAGGGGCGGGAGATACGCAGTATTTT.

The chain links TRBV27 to TRBJ2-2; 8 positions match TRBD1. Germline V gene lookup returns CDR1 MNHEY and CDR2 SMNVEV (reference sequence). V lost 5 bases to trimming and J lost 5 bases; unmatched junction nucleotides: 7. The CDR3 is 15 amino acids. CDR3 in DNA: TGTGCCAGCAGTCGACAGGGGATTGGGACCGGGGAGCTGTTTTTT. This codes for CASSRQGIGTGELFF.

The V call is TRBV14, the J call TRBJ1-1; no clear D. From germline, CDR1 is SGHDN and CDR2 FVKESK. Trimming pared 4 bases from V and 0 bases from J, leaving 6 bases between. This CDR3 contains 13 residues. The CDR3 DNA sequence: TGTGCCAGCAGCCCAACAGTGAACACTGAAGCTTTCTTT. It translates to CASSPTVNTEAFF.

The J gene is TRBJ2-7, the V gene TRBV4-2; D ambiguous. CDR3 length equals 12 residues. The V gene lost 0 bases and the J gene lost 4 bases, with 4 bases spanning the gap. Germline V gives CDR1 LGHNA, CDR2 YNFKEQ. The chain's CDR3 is CASSQDSYEQYF. The CDR3 DNA reads TGTGCCAGCAGCCAAGACTCTTACGAGCAGTACTTC.

This chain joins TRBV9 and TRBJ1-3; 7 nucleotides agree with TRBD1. CDR3 length equals 16 residues. After removal of 0 bases from V and 7 bases from J, the junction contained 10 bases not matched to a gene. CDR1 SGDLS and CDR2 YYNGEE come from the germline V gene. The DNA for the CDR3 is TGTGCCAGCAGCGTAGATCTGACAGGGTGGGGCAACACCATATATTTT. Its protein is CASSVDLTGWGNTIYF.